The present TCR beta chain was sequenced within a study of shared clonotypes between healthy human individuals (dated by TCRdb to 2020 to 2021). Context from the whole study: The cohort comprised a couple of women and a few men aged 18 to 49 years. Libraries were prepared and TCR repertoires were sequenced by different laboratories using diverse techniques, in order to increase sequencing depth and limit assay-specific biases. Blood TCR repertoires of five healthy adults were deeply sequenced to estimate repertoire size and the extent of clonotype sharing between individuals. Leukapheresis yielded between about 0.94 and 10 billion PBMCs per donor. For each donor, three plates each were used for CD4 naive and CD4 memory, two plates were used for CD8 naive, and one plate was used for CD8 memory.

TCR CDR3 regions were amplified from genomic DNA by multiplex PCR using the deep immunoSEQ assay. Genomic DNA extracted from each cell subset was distributed evenly over all wells of several immunoSEQ 96-well plates, and each plate served as one replicate. Each replicate PCR for sorted subsets received about 0.2 ug genomic DNA, equal to roughly 29,000 T cell genomes. Purified libraries were quantified with a Qubit 3.0 fluorometer, sized on a Bioanalyzer 2100, and re-quantified with the KAPA Library Quantification kit. Every immunoSEQ 96-well plate was sequenced on a separate single-read 150-cycle Illumina NextSeq 550 flow cell. As for the authors' bioinformatics: Because the immunoSEQ output held only junctional sequences and lacked quality scores, the filtering could not match the filtering applied to full-length reads. Sequences were annotated with PyIR, a Python wrapper for IgBLAST v1.9, and V/J genes and CDR3 were assigned using IMGT germline references. Reads were filtered out if the reads had weak V/J assignments (E-value above 1e-6), no CDR3, stop codons, out-of-frame junctions, or ambiguous translated residues. V3J clonotypes were defined by identical inferred V gene, J gene, and CDR3 amino acid sequence. The percentage overlap between two repertoires was calculated by dividing the number of shared unique clonotypes by the size of the smaller repertoire. Richness of each repertoire was evaluated using RTK rarefaction, the Chao1 estimator, and Recon v2.1 estimates of unobserved clonotypes. Generation probabilities were computed with OLGA for all TCRbeta clonotypes obtained by the gDNA method from four donors. Held by TCRdb, this immuneACCESS table contains in-frame sequences only and omits some clones. Under half of the omission traces to an unresolved V gene where checked; the cause of the rest is unknown. That table is the source of V, J and clone size, and D and trimming were worked out from the DNA. The sample table holds about 2.5 million clones, of which about 90% were seen once. The ten largest account for around 0.4% of the sample.

About this clone itself: The antigen it recognizes is unknown. Within one base of it there is no much larger clone, and no base qualities were kept. Different DNA sequences within this sample yield the same CDR3.

The CDR3 spans 15 residues, from the cysteine through the phenylalanine. Kept here is only the CDR3 DNA, which spans 45 bases and is read in frame from base 1. V is clipped by 2 bases and J by 1 base, and the sequence between their germline boundaries is 10 bases long. For CDR1 and CDR2, the germline V gene lists SGHRS and YFSETQ. The donors were healthy, HIV-negative adults with no recently reported acute infections or vaccinations. Every donor was a Caucasian adult living in Nashville, Tennessee, USA. CD4+ T cells were enriched by magnetic negative selection, after which naive cells were positively selected on CD45RA and the negative fraction was taken as the memory subset. After blood collection by leukapheresis, PBMCs were isolated using Ficoll-Histopaque density gradient centrifugation and then cryopreserved in the vapor phase of liquid nitrogen. Analytical flow cytometry was used to check the purity and quantity of every magnetically sorted T cell population. Genomic DNA was isolated from each sorted fraction and quantified by UV absorbance on a Nanodrop 2000c.

The paper as a whole reports these results and caveats: Pairwise subsampling indicated that sequencing depth was expected to affect the degree of clonotype sharing among donors. Even with the large sequencing depth, rarefaction of the sorted-subset datasets indicated that sequencing was incomplete. Clonotypes shared by all four sorted-subset donors showed higher generation probabilities than non-shared clonotypes. Because the study included only a small number of donors, the genetic and exposure-history diversity represented was limited. Sharing across four donors was observed for 4.5% to 6.5% of naive CD4, 3.5% of naive CD8, roughly 2.3% of memory CD4, and about 0.4% of memory CD8 clonotypes. Naive subsets generally had larger estimated clonotype richness than memory subsets did. Sampling was restricted to blood, and TCR repertoires in tissue are likely to differ from TCR repertoires in blood.

The clonotype originates from a man between 18 and 35 years old in good health. Some clones in this sample may be carry-over from other donors' samples. Material: naive CD4+ T cells from PBMCs. The cell subset or site label on this specimen signifies: CD45RA+ positively selected. The chain couples TRBV5-1 to TRBJ1-5; TRBD1 is perhaps the D gene, given 6 matching bases. The CDR3 region reads CASSLTGNSNQPQHF. The nucleotides read TGCGCCAGCAGCTTAACAGGGAACAGCAATCAGCCCCAGCATTTT.